The source of this TCR beta chain is a study of cytomegalovirus exposure and HLA in healthy donors. V dropped 5 bases and J dropped 11 bases, with 14 bases sitting between them. CDR3 size: 11 residues. The germline V gene encodes CDR1 GTSNPN and CDR2 SVGIG (reference sequence). A multiplex PCR was run with 60 Vbeta primers and 13 Jbeta primers. The method was immunoSEQ multiplex PCR; TCRdb's version includes in-frame clones alone and lacks a portion of them. Among roughly 130,000 clones listed, roughly 83% were seen once. The sequence was collected from a female donor in good health and CMV-seronegative. Input material: PBMCs. The chain is built from TRBV30 and TRBJ2-3; perhaps TRBD2 as D (6 bases). The CDR3 is CAWSPGGVQYF. For the CDR3, the DNA is TGTGCCTGGTCTCCCGGAGGGGTGCAGTATTTT.